This T cell receptor beta chain was profiled in a study of cytomegalovirus exposure and HLA in healthy donors. PCR was performed using 60 Vbeta and 13 Jbeta primers. The assay was immunoSEQ multiplex PCR, and TCRdb's table has in-frame clones only and misses some. The repertoire holds some 150,000 clones, with 50% to 75% as singletons. CDR1 and CDR2 from the germline V gene are PRHDT and FYEKMQ (reference sequence). The CDR3 is 13 amino acids. The V and J ends lost 7 bases and 1 base respectively, with 10 bases between them. The V gene is TRBV13, the J gene TRBJ1-1, with D possibly being TRBD1 (5 bases). Sequenced: PBMCs. The sequence derives from a woman in her 30s in good health and CMV-seropositive. In nucleotides, the CDR3 is TGTGCCAGCACCAATAGGGGGAACACTGAAGCTTTCTTT. This gives the protein CASTNRGNTEAFF.